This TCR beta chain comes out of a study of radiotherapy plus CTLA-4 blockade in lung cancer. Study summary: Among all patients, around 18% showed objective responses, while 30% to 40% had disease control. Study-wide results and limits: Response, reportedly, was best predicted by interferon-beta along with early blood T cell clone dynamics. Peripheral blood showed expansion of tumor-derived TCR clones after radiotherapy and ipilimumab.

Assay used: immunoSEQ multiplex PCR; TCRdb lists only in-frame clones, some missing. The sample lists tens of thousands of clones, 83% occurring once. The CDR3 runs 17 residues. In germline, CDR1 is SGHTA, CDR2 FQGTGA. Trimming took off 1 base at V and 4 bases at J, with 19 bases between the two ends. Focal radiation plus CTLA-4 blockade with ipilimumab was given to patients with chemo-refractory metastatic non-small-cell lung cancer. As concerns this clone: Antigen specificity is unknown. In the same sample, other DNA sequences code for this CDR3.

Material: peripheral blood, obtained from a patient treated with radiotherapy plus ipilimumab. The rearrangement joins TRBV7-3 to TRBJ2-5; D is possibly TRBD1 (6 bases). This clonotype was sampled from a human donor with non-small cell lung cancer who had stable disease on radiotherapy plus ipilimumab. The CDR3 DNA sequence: TGTGCCAGCAGCTTAAATGGGGCAGCCACAGGGACAGAGACCCAGTACTTC. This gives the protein CASSLNGAATGTETQYF.